The clone carrying this TCR beta chain was picked up a small number of times. Its specificity is unknown. The data derive from a study of beta chain features in type 1 diabetes. Study results and caveats: Patients with Type 1 diabetes showed moderately but significantly shorter TCRB CDR3s in all four CD4+ subsets. A greater similarity of naive, central memory and Treg TCRB repertoires was seen among patients than among healthy donors.

Expressed TCRB transcripts were sequenced because the isolated RNA had all been reverse transcribed beforehand. Produced via immunoSEQ multiplex PCR; TCRdb's table is partial and in-frame only. The table shows 150,000 to 200,000 clones, with 7.5% to 9.5% occurring only once. The CDR3 spans 16 residues. J gave up 0 bases and V 3 bases, and 3 bases lay outside the gene matches. CDR1 is SNHLY, CDR2 FYNNEI, per germline. The specimen sequenced was central memory CD4+ T cells from blood. This rearrangement joins TRBV2 to TRBJ1-5; TRBD1 matches at 9 bases. The receptor comes from a woman between 18 and 30 years old in good health. The CDR3 reads CASSEGQGYSNQPQHF. CDR3 nucleotides: TGTGCCAGCAGTGAGGGACAGGGTTATAGCAATCAGCCCCAGCATTTT.